These 27 T cell receptor beta chains originate from one sample sequenced in a study of shared T cell receptors in the human thymus. Repertoires were generated with immunoSEQ multiplex PCR, while TCRdb's copy carries only in-frame clones and drops some. The sample shows about 540,000 clones, around 78% of them seen only once. The data also belong to a second study, concerning human thymus T cells.

Sequencing was done on a sample of thymocytes. The source is a boy in the first two years of life with a congenital heart defect.

The chain recombines TRBV29-1 with TRBJ2-3, with 13 bases lining up with TRBD2. J lost 2 bases, V lost 5 bases, and 4 bases had no gene match. Germline-derived CDR1 and CDR2 are SQVTM and ANQGSEA. The CDR3 contains 15 residues. The CDR3 region has the DNA TGCAGCGTTTTGACTAGCGGGAGGACCACAGATACGCAGTATTTT. Amino acids: CSVLTSGRTTDTQYF.

The J gene is TRBJ1-1, the V gene TRBV28; D is possibly TRBD1 (6 bases). The germline gives CDR1 MDHEN, CDR2 SYDVKM. The ends were cut back, 10 bases at V and 5 bases at J, with 26 bases in the middle. The CDR3 spans 16 residues. CDR3 bases: TGTGCCATCCCGCCGGGCTCGGGGGGCGCCTGTACTGAAGCTTTCTTT. Protein product: CAIPPGSGGACTEAFF.

The chain uses TRBV27 and TRBJ2-5; D gene ambiguous. Trimming removed 5 bases from V and 1 base from J, with 11 bases in between. CDR3 length: 14 residues. Germline assignment: CDR1 MNHEY and CDR2 SMNVEV (reference sequence). The CDR3 is CASSLRRLQETQYF. The CDR3 coding sequence is TGTGCCAGCAGTCTACGACGACTCCAAGAGACCCAGTACTTC.

The rearrangement links TRBV29-1 to TRBJ1-4; 8 bases line up with TRBD1. From germline, CDR1 is SQVTM and CDR2 ANQGSEA. This CDR3 comprises 13 residues. The V gene end was trimmed by 7 bases and the J gene end by 8 bases; junction bases not matched to a gene: 9. The CDR3 sequence is CSGLGTGGEKLFF. For the CDR3, the DNA is TGCAGCGGCCTCGGGACAGGAGGCGAAAAACTGTTTTTT.

This rearrangement joins TRBV10-3 to TRBJ2-1; no definite D call. The germline CDR1 and CDR2 sequences are ENHRY and SYGVKD. Between the trimmed V and J ends, which lost 6 bases and 0 bases, there was a span of 15 bases. CDR3 length: 16 residues. The chain's CDR3 is CAIRDAAVSSYNEQFF. The CDR3 nucleotides read TGTGCCATCAGAGACGCGGCGGTGAGCTCCTACAATGAGCAGTTCTTC.

The chain carries TRBV19 and TRBJ2-2, with 12 bases lining up with TRBD1. Germline V lookup: CDR1 LNHDA, CDR2 SQIVND (reference sequence). The CDR3 is 16 amino acids. Losses at the gene ends were 5 bases for V and 4 bases for J; bases not matched to a gene: 5. The CDR3 region is CASSVGTGGGTGELFF. In nucleotides, the CDR3 is TGTGCCAGTAGTGTGGGGACAGGGGGCGGCACCGGGGAGCTGTTTTTT.

This clone was seen just once. CDR3 nucleotide sequence: TGCGCCAGCAGCCCGGGACAGTACAATGAGCAGTTCTTC. It yields the protein CASSPGQYNEQFF. The chain uses TRBV5-1 and TRBJ2-1; the match to TRBD1 covers 7 bases. This CDR3 contains 13 residues. Germline lookup yields CDR1 SGHRS and CDR2 YFSETQ. V gave up 4 bases and J gave up 4 bases; unmatched junction bases: 2. Together with reference TRBV5-1 and TRBJ2-1, the CDR3 gives the full variable domain: KAGVTQTPRYLIKTRGQQVTLSCSPISGHRSVSWYQQTPGQGLQFLFEYFSETQRNKGNFPGRFSGRQFSNSRSEMNVSTLELGDSALYLCASSPGQYNEQFFGPGTRLTVL.

This chain joins TRBV11-2 and TRBJ2-1, with TRBD2 matching over 10 bases. With V trimmed by 1 base and J by 8 bases, 8 bases remained unmatched. Germline CDR1 is SGHAT and CDR2 is FQNNGV. The CDR3 length is 16 residues. The CDR3 sequence: CASSLGAGLASHEQFF. The CDR3 nucleotides read TGTGCCAGCAGCTTAGGGGCGGGACTAGCGTCCCATGAGCAGTTCTTC.

V is TRBV23-1 and J is TRBJ1-3, with TRBD1 identical over 8 bases. TRBV23-1 is filed as an ORF, its function uncertain. The CDR3 totals 14 residues. V was clipped by 4 bases and J by 8 bases; unmatched bases: 7. The CDR3 bases are TGCGCCAGCAGTCCCCCAGGGGGCTCGGACACCATATATTTT. Amino acid sequence: CASSPPGGSDTIYF.

This chain links TRBV5-1 with TRBJ2-1; 11 bases are shared with TRBD2. This CDR3 spans 16 amino acids. CDR1 SGHRS and CDR2 YFSETQ come from the germline V gene. Unmatched junction bases numbered 3, after V lost 3 bases and J lost 1 base. Written as DNA, the CDR3 is TGCGCCAGCAGCTCACTAGCGGGAGTGTCCTACAATGAGCAGTTCTTC. Protein sequence: CASSSLAGVSYNEQFF.

The V gene is TRBV5-1, the J gene TRBJ2-3, with D possibly TRBD2 on 6 matching bases. Germline V lookup: CDR1 SGHRS, CDR2 YFSETQ. This CDR3 has 16 amino acids. V was clipped by 4 bases and J by 7 bases, with 22 bases between them. Written as DNA, the CDR3 is TGCGCCAGCAGCCTCACCTGGCGGGCGGAGGGAAATACGCAGTATTTT. It encodes CASSLTWRAEGNTQYF.

V and J are TRBV10-3 and TRBJ2-6; 8 bases agree with TRBD1. Trimming removed 6 bases from V and 0 bases from J; junction bases left unmatched: 7. CDR3 length equals 17 residues. CDR1 and CDR2 (germline): ENHRY, SYGVKD. The CDR3 loop is CAIRPGQEYSGANVLTF. The CDR3 DNA is TGTGCCATCAGGCCGGGACAGGAGTACTCTGGGGCCAACGTCCTGACTTTC.

This chain joins TRBV29-1 and TRBJ2-3, with TRBD2 matching 8 bases. The CDR3 consists of 18 residues. Germline values: CDR1 SQVTM, CDR2 ANQGSEA. The J segment lost 4 bases and the V segment lost 7 bases, leaving 22 bases of the junction unmatched. Written as DNA, the CDR3 is TGCAGCGCCCAGGTCCTGGCGTCGGGAGGGAAGGGCCCAGATACGCAGTATTTT. This translates into CSAQVLASGGKGPDTQYF.

This clone came up a few times. This sequence joins TRBV10-1 and TRBJ2-7; D not resolved. Germline V gene sequence: CDR1 WNHNN, CDR2 SYGVQD (reference sequence). The CDR3 runs 13 residues. V lost 5 bases and J lost 5, with 13 bases in between. Here the CDR3 DNA reads TGCGCCAGCAGTCCCCCCCTAGAACACGAGCAGTACTTC. This sequence encodes CASSPPLEHEQYF.

The V gene is TRBV4-3, the J gene TRBJ2-5, with D possibly matching TRBD2 (6 bases). Germline-derived CDR1 and CDR2 are LGHNA and YSLEER. With 3 bases removed from V and 7 bases from J, the gap between germline ends came to 12 bases. This CDR3 region has 13 residues. CDR3 coding DNA: TGCGCCAGCAGCCAGTTAACCGGGGGGACCCAGTACTTC. It codes for CASSQLTGGTQYF.

This clone was picked up a small number of times. The genes are TRBV4-1 and TRBJ2-1; D not resolved. The germline gives CDR1 MGHRA, CDR2 YSYEKL. This CDR3 contains 15 residues. V lost 1 base to trimming and J lost 2 bases, with 9 bases between them. For the CDR3, the DNA is TGCGCCAGCAGCCAAGGGGCAGTCCCCTACAATGAGCAGTTCTTC. Protein sequence: CASSQGAVPYNEQFF.

This clone was picked up a small number of times. The genes are TRBV14 and TRBJ1-2, with D tentatively TRBD1 (5 bases). Germline V gene sequence: CDR1 SGHDN, CDR2 FVKESK. The CDR3 spans 18 residues. Trimming cost V 0 bases and J 3 bases, with 20 bases left between them. The CDR3 coding sequence is TGTGCCAGCAGCCAAGATCGCCCAGGGCGAGGTAAGGACTATGGCTACACCTTC. Encoded protein: CASSQDRPGRGKDYGYTF.

V usage is TRBV14 and J usage is TRBJ2-1; the match to TRBD2 covers 8 bases. With 4 bases clipped from V and 10 bases from J, the junction kept 15 bases outside the gene matches. Germline assignment: CDR1 SGHDN and CDR2 FVKESK. The CDR3 length is 16 residues. The CDR3 reads CASSLDQREFLGEQFF. CDR3 in DNA: TGTGCCAGCAGCCTGGATCAGCGGGAGTTCCTAGGCGAGCAGTTCTTC.

This chain joins TRBV27 and TRBJ1-2; 9 bases line up with TRBD1. In germline, CDR1 is MNHEY, CDR2 SMNVEV (reference sequence). Trimming cost V 6 bases and J 4 bases; bases outside gene matches: 6. The CDR3 is 14 residues long. This CDR3 is CASRRDRERYGYTF. The CDR3 DNA reads TGTGCCAGCAGACGGGACAGGGAACGCTATGGCTACACCTTC.

The chain joins TRBV5-1 to TRBJ2-1, with 8 nucleotides matching TRBD2. Germline lookup yields CDR1 SGHRS and CDR2 YFSETQ. The CDR3 runs 16 residues. Trimming took 4 bases from V and 6 from J; bases not matched to a gene: 12. CDR3 in amino acids: CASSPPNGRGCNEQFF. DNA of the CDR3: TGCGCCAGCAGCCCCCCCAACGGGAGGGGTTGCAATGAGCAGTTCTTC.

This clone was observed a single time. This chain connects TRBV27 to TRBJ2-7; 8 bases fit TRBD2. Germline assignment: CDR1 MNHEY and CDR2 SMNVEV (reference sequence). Unmatched junction bases numbered 6, after V lost 3 bases and J lost 5 bases. The CDR3 consists of 14 residues. The CDR3 DNA follows: TGTGCCAGCAGTTTCTCGCGGGAGGCCCACGAGCAGTACTTC. Its translation: CASSFSREAHEQYF.

The chain is built from TRBV23-1 and TRBJ2-7, with D possibly matching TRBD1 (6 bases). TRBV23-1 is marked as an open reading frame, function uncertain. V lost 1 base and J 3 bases, leaving 19 bases between the germline ends. This CDR3 has 17 residues. The CDR3 sequence: CASSQLRVPQGYYEQYF. DNA for the CDR3: TGCGCCAGCAGTCAATTAAGGGTACCACAGGGATACTACGAGCAGTACTTC.

The CDR3 nucleotides are TGTGCCAGCAGGGACTACGATTACGAGCAGTACTTC. Amino acid sequence: CASRDYDYEQYF. V and J are TRBV6-6 and TRBJ2-7; weak D call: TRBD2 (6 bases). Germline lookup yields CDR1 MNHNY and CDR2 SVGAGI (reference sequence). Trimming stripped 6 bases from V and 4 bases from J, with 10 bases between. The CDR3 runs to 12 residues.

The chain couples TRBV2 to TRBJ1-3; tentative D call: TRBD1 (5 bases). CDR3 length equals 15 residues. Germline loops: CDR1 SNHLY, CDR2 FYNNEI. V lost 7 bases and J 0 bases, leaving 13 bases between the germline ends. CDR3 region: CASTSGGRSGNTIYF. CDR3 bases: TGTGCCAGCACCTCGGGGGGTCGCTCTGGAAACACCATATATTTT.

CDR3 protein: CSVEVKNKAQGRECTEAFF. Written as DNA, the CDR3 is TGCAGCGTTGAAGTGAAGAACAAGGCACAGGGAAGGGAGTGCACTGAAGCTTTCTTT. The chain is built from TRBV29-1 and TRBJ1-1, with D tentatively TRBD1 (6 bases). Germline V CDR1 and CDR2: SQVTM, ANQGSEA. This CDR3 comprises 19 residues. Trimming removed 1 base from V and 4 bases from J, with 28 bases in between.

This clone was detected a few times. The V call is TRBV28, the J call TRBJ1-1; weak D call: TRBD1 (6 bases). The CDR3 runs 16 residues. Trimming removed 5 bases from V and 5 bases from J, with 21 bases in between. Germline V gene lookup returns CDR1 MDHEN and CDR2 SYDVKM. This CDR3 is CASSPNLLGRGTEAFF. In DNA form, the CDR3 reads TGTGCCAGCAGTCCCAACCTTCTGGGGAGGGGGACTGAAGCTTTCTTT.

About this clone itself: Additional DNA sequences in this sample encode the identical CDR3. The rearrangement links TRBV5-1 to TRBJ2-1; the match to TRBD2 covers 11 bases. Germline V gene sequence: CDR1 SGHRS, CDR2 YFSETQ. This CDR3 has 16 residues. V gave up 0 bases and J gave up 4 bases; unmatched junction bases: 3. CDR3 residues: CASSLGGTSGYNEQFF. The CDR3 nucleotides are TGCGCCAGCAGCTTGGGTGGGACTAGCGGTTACAATGAGCAGTTCTTC.